Listed below are T cell receptor beta chains from one sample, sequenced in a study of CD8 T cells in Susac syndrome. TCRdb reanalysed the immunoSEQ multiplex PCR reads using MiXCR and keeps one entry per CDR3 protein. The repertoire consists of roughly 130,000 distinct CDR3 sequences, with just over 95% occurring once and the leading ten covering approximately 0.15%. Sequenced input: CD4+ T cells from PBMCs. The receptors were gathered from a human donor with Susac syndrome. Each CDR3 is given with its conserved first and last residue. A D gene is named only where the DNA matches it firmly. Expanded clones are given a class, and other clones once, few, many or no size at all.

v_call: TRBV3-1
d_call: TRBD2
j_call: TRBJ2-1
clone_size: .
cdr3_nt: TGTGCCAGCAGCCAGGGACTAGCGGCGCAGTTCTTC
cdr3_aa: CASSQGLAAQFF

v_call: TRBV30
d_call: TRBD2
j_call: TRBJ2-3
clone_size: once
cdr3_nt: TGTGCCTGGAGCCTGGGGAGGGTTCGAACAGATACGCAGTATTTT
cdr3_aa: CAWSLGRVRTDTQYF

v_call: TRBV12-3/TRBV12-4
d_call: .
j_call: TRBJ1-2
clone_size: .
cdr3_nt: TGTGCCAGCAGTACGACAGGCAACTATGGCTACACCTTC
cdr3_aa: CASSTTGNYGYTF

v_call: TRBV6-5
d_call: .
j_call: TRBJ2-5
clone_size: once
cdr3_nt: TGTGCCATCAAGGACGGACAAGAGACCCAGTACTTC
cdr3_aa: CAIKDGQETQYF

v_call: TRBV20-1
d_call: TRBD1
j_call: TRBJ2-1
clone_size: .
cdr3_nt: TGCAGTGCTGCGGACAGGGGAACGTACAATGAGCAGTTCTTC
cdr3_aa: CSAADRGTYNEQFF

v_call: TRBV15
d_call: .
j_call: TRBJ2-5
clone_size: .
cdr3_nt: TGTGCCACCAGCCGGGCTACTAGCACCCAAGAGACCCAGTACTTC
cdr3_aa: CATSRATSTQETQYF

v_call: TRBV20-1
d_call: .
j_call: TRBJ1-4
clone_size: .
cdr3_nt: TGCAGTGCTAGAAGACAGAGTAATGAAAAACTGTTTTTT
cdr3_aa: CSARRQSNEKLFF

v_call: TRBV29-1
d_call: .
j_call: TRBJ2-7
clone_size: once
cdr3_nt: TGCAGCGTTGAAGGGCAGGGAGGCGACGAGCAGTACTTC
cdr3_aa: CSVEGQGGDEQYF

v_call: TRBV12-3/TRBV12-4
d_call: .
j_call: TRBJ1-2
clone_size: .
cdr3_nt: TGTGCCAGCAGCCCTGGGGGGGCTGGCTACACCTTC
cdr3_aa: CASSPGGAGYTF

v_call: TRBV9
d_call: .
j_call: TRBJ2-2
clone_size: .
cdr3_nt: TGTGCCAGCAGCGTAGGACTAGCCGGGGAGCTGTTTTTT
cdr3_aa: CASSVGLAGELFF

v_call: TRBV9
d_call: TRBD1
j_call: TRBJ1-1
clone_size: .
cdr3_nt: TGTGCCAGCAGCTGGGGAAGCAGGGGGGCTTACAGTGAAGCTTTCTTT
cdr3_aa: CASSWGSRGAYSEAFF

v_call: TRBV12-3/TRBV12-4
d_call: .
j_call: TRBJ2-7
clone_size: once
cdr3_nt: TGTGCCAGCAGTAAACCCCCCAGGAACGAGCAGTACTTC
cdr3_aa: CASSKPPRNEQYF

v_call: TRBV4-1
d_call: TRBD1
j_call: TRBJ1-1
clone_size: .
cdr3_nt: TGCGCCAGCAGCCAAGCCCGGGTTATGACAGGGAAAGGAGAGGCTTTCTTT
cdr3_aa: CASSQARVMTGKGEAFF

v_call: TRBV20-1
d_call: TRBD2
j_call: TRBJ2-5
clone_size: .
cdr3_nt: TGCAGTGCTAGCGGGAGGGCGGAGGAGACCCAGTACTTC
cdr3_aa: CSASGRAEETQYF

v_call: TRBV4-2
d_call: .
j_call: TRBJ2-7
clone_size: .
cdr3_nt: TGTGCCAGCAGCCAAGGGCGTTCCAGCCCCTACGAGCAGTACTTC
cdr3_aa: CASSQGRSSPYEQYF

v_call: TRBV14
d_call: .
j_call: TRBJ1-1
clone_size: .
cdr3_nt: TGTGCCAGCAGCCAAGGGCAGAACACTGAAGCTTTCTTT
cdr3_aa: CASSQGQNTEAFF

v_call: TRBV6-5
d_call: TRBD2
j_call: TRBJ2-3
clone_size: .
cdr3_nt: TGTGCCAGCAGTTTCCCGACTAGCCTAGAACGGTTGGATACGCAGTATTTT
cdr3_aa: CASSFPTSLERLDTQYF

v_call: TRBV20-1
d_call: .
j_call: TRBJ2-5
clone_size: once
cdr3_nt: TGCAGTGCTATGGGGGGGGGCCCCCAAGAGACCCAGTACTTC
cdr3_aa: CSAMGGGPQETQYF

v_call: TRBV7-9
d_call: .
j_call: TRBJ1-5
clone_size: .
cdr3_nt: TGTGCCAGCAGCTACACCGAGGGCAATCAGCCCCAGCATTTT
cdr3_aa: CASSYTEGNQPQHF

v_call: TRBV7-3
d_call: .
j_call: TRBJ2-5
clone_size: .
cdr3_nt: TGTGCCAGCAGCTCGCGACCAGGGGGAGGTAAAGAGACCCAGTACTTC
cdr3_aa: CASSSRPGGGKETQYF

v_call: TRBV4-2
d_call: .
j_call: TRBJ1-2
clone_size: .
cdr3_nt: TGTGCCAGCAGCCAGGGGGCCCTCTATGGCTACACCTTC
cdr3_aa: CASSQGALYGYTF

v_call: TRBV7-9
d_call: TRBD1
j_call: TRBJ1-5
clone_size: .
cdr3_nt: TGTGCCAGCAGCTTATGGGGACAGGGAGGCAATCAGCCCCAGCATTTT
cdr3_aa: CASSLWGQGGNQPQHF

v_call: TRBV29-1
d_call: .
j_call: TRBJ1-1
clone_size: .
cdr3_nt: TGCAGCGCCAGAGAGCGGCTGAACACTGAAGCTTTCTTT
cdr3_aa: CSARERLNTEAFF

v_call: TRBV12-3/TRBV12-4
d_call: TRBD1
j_call: TRBJ2-7
clone_size: .
cdr3_nt: TGTGCCAGCAGACCTTCAGGGGGCTGGTACGAGCAGTACTTC
cdr3_aa: CASRPSGGWYEQYF

v_call: TRBV29-1
d_call: .
j_call: TRBJ2-5
clone_size: once
cdr3_nt: TGCAGCGTTGAAGGCCGGGGACCTAAAGAGACCCAGTACTTC
cdr3_aa: CSVEGRGPKETQYF

v_call: TRBV29-1
d_call: TRBD2
j_call: TRBJ2-7
clone_size: .
cdr3_nt: TGCAGCGTTGAGGGGTCTAGCGGGAGTTCCTACGAGCAGTACTTC
cdr3_aa: CSVEGSSGSSYEQYF

v_call: TRBV6-2/TRBV6-3
d_call: .
j_call: TRBJ2-1
clone_size: .
cdr3_nt: TGTGCCAGCAGTTACTACAGGCTGGGTGAGCAGTTCTTC
cdr3_aa: CASSYYRLGEQFF

v_call: TRBV6-1
d_call: .
j_call: TRBJ2-5
clone_size: .
cdr3_nt: TGTGCCAGCAGTGACAGGTTCTTGGAGACCCAGTACTTC
cdr3_aa: CASSDRFLETQYF

v_call: TRBV12-3/TRBV12-4
d_call: .
j_call: TRBJ1-2
clone_size: .
cdr3_nt: TGTGCCAGCAGTTTAAGCGGGAGTGGCTACACCTTC
cdr3_aa: CASSLSGSGYTF

v_call: TRBV19
d_call: TRBD1
j_call: TRBJ2-7
clone_size: .
cdr3_nt: TGTGCCAGTAGTGTGACAGGGTCCTCCTACGAGCAGTACTTC
cdr3_aa: CASSVTGSSYEQYF

v_call: TRBV7-9
d_call: .
j_call: TRBJ1-2
clone_size: .
cdr3_nt: TGTGCCAGCAGCTTAGACCTAGACGGCGACTATGGCTACACCTTC
cdr3_aa: CASSLDLDGDYGYTF

v_call: TRBV5-4
d_call: .
j_call: TRBJ2-2
clone_size: .
cdr3_nt: TGTGCCAGCAAGGAGCGCGGGGACGGGGAGCTGTTTTTT
cdr3_aa: CASKERGDGELFF

v_call: TRBV5-1
d_call: TRBD2
j_call: TRBJ2-2
clone_size: .
cdr3_nt: TGCGCCACCCAAGGACTAGCGGGAGCCCACGGGGAGCTGTTTTTT
cdr3_aa: CATQGLAGAHGELFF

v_call: TRBV5-1
d_call: TRBD2
j_call: TRBJ2-7
clone_size: .
cdr3_nt: TGCGCCAGCAGCTTGGGGACCGGCGGGAGCTACGAGCAGTACTTC
cdr3_aa: CASSLGTGGSYEQYF

v_call: TRBV5-4
d_call: TRBD2
j_call: TRBJ2-1
clone_size: .
cdr3_nt: TGTGCCAGCAGCTTGGTTTCGAAGCGGGGAAGCTACAATGAGCAGTTCTTC
cdr3_aa: CASSLVSKRGSYNEQFF

v_call: TRBV30
d_call: .
j_call: TRBJ1-1
clone_size: .
cdr3_nt: TGTGCCTGGAGTGCCGGGAACACTGAAGCTTTCTTT
cdr3_aa: CAWSAGNTEAFF

v_call: TRBV20-1
d_call: .
j_call: TRBJ2-7
clone_size: once
cdr3_nt: TGCAGTGCTAGGGGAGTTGGGGAGCAGTACTTC
cdr3_aa: CSARGVGEQYF

v_call: TRBV12-3/TRBV12-4
d_call: .
j_call: TRBJ2-5
clone_size: .
cdr3_nt: TGTGCCAGCAGTTTCTCAGGTTTGGAAGAGACCCAGTACTTC
cdr3_aa: CASSFSGLEETQYF

v_call: TRBV4-2
d_call: .
j_call: TRBJ2-3
clone_size: .
cdr3_nt: TGTGCCAGCAGCCAAGATAGGCTGGGGGGAGATACGCAGTATTTT
cdr3_aa: CASSQDRLGGDTQYF

v_call: TRBV29-1
d_call: TRBD2
j_call: TRBJ2-7
clone_size: .
cdr3_nt: TGCAGCGTGGCGAAGCGACTAGCGGGAGGGGTGAGAGAGCAGTACTTC
cdr3_aa: CSVAKRLAGGVREQYF